One T cell receptor beta chain is described in this entry. Antigen: not known. The sample has other DNA sequences that encode this CDR3 too. This sample is part of a study of shared clonotypes between healthy human individuals. Study findings and constraints: Represented diversity (both genetic and exposure-history) was limited by the small number of donors. How much donors shared clonotypes was expected to be affected by sequencing depth.

Assay: immunoSEQ multiplex PCR; the TCRdb copy retains only in-frame clones and omits some. The sample has about 2.1 million clones; about 92% are singletons. It was CD45RO-negative cells, positively selected for CCR7, that made up naive CD8 cells, with terminally differentiated effector memory CD45RA+ cells excluded. This CDR3 is 14 amino acids long. The germline V gene has CDR1 MGHRA and CDR2 YSYEKL. Trimming left V 4 bases short and J 3 bases short, with 10 bases between. The rearrangement joins TRBV4-1 to TRBJ2-1, with D tentatively TRBD2 (6 bases). Sequencing used naive CD8+ T cells from PBMCs. This TCR came from a man aged 18-30 years in good health. Some clones in this sample may be carry-over from other donors' samples. This CDR3 is CASSLRRGYNEQFF. In DNA, the CDR3 is TGCGCCAGCAGCCTACGGCGGGGCTACAATGAGCAGTTCTTC.